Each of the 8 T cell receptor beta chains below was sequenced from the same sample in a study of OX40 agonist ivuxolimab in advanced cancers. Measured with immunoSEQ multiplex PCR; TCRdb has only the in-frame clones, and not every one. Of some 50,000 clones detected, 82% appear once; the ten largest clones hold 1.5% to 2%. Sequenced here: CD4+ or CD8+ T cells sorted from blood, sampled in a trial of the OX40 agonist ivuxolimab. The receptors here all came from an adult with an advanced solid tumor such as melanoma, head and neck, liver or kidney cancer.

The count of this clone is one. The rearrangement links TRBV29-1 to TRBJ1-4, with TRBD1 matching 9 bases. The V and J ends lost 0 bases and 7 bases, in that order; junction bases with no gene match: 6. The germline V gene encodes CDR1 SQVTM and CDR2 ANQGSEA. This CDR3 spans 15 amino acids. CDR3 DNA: TGCAGCGTTGAAGATAGAACAGGGGGCAGTGAAAAACTGTTTTTT. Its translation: CSVEDRTGGSEKLFF.

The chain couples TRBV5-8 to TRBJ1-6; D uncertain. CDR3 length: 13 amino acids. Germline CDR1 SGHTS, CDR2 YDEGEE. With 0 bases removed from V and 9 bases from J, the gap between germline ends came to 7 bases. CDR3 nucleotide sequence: TGTGCCAGCAGCTTGGTCTTCGGTTCACCCCTCCACTTT. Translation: CASSLVFGSPLHF.

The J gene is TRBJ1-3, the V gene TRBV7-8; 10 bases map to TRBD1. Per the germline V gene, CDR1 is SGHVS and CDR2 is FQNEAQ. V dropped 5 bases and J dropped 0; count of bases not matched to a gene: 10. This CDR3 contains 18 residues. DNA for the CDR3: TGTGCCAGCAGCAGATTCGGGACAGGGGTTATCTCTGGAAACACCATATATTTT. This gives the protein CASSRFGTGVISGNTIYF.

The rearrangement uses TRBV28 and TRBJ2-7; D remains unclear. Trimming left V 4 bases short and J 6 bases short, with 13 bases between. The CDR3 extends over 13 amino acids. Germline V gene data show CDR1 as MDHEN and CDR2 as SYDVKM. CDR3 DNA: TGTGCCAGCAGTTCCCCTTTTCGGGTCGAGCAGTACTTC. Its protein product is CASSSPFRVEQYF. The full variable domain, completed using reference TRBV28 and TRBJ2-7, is DVKVTQSSRYLVKRTGEKVFLECVQDMDHENMFWYRQDPGLGLRLIYFSYDVKMKEKGDIPEGYSVSREKKERFSLILESASTNQTSMYLCASSSPFRVEQYFGPGTRLTVT.

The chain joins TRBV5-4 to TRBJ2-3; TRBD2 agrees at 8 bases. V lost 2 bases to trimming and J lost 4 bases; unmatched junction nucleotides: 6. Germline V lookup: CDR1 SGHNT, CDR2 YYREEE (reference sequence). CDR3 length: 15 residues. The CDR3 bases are TGTGCCAGCAGCTTCAGGGCGGGGGGCTCAGATACGCAGTATTTT. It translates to CASSFRAGGSDTQYF.

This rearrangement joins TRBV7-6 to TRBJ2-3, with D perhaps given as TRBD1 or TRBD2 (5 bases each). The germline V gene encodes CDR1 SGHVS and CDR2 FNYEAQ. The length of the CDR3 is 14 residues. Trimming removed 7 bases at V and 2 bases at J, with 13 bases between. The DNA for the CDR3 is TGTGCCAGCAACCGGGTGGGGGTCACAGATACGCAGTATTTT. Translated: CASNRVGVTDTQYF.

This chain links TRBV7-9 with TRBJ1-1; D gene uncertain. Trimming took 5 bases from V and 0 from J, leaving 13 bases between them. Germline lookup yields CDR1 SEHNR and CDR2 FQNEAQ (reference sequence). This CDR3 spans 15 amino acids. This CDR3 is CASSRPGGMNTEAFF. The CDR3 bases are TGTGCCAGCAGCCGCCCCGGAGGGATGAACACTGAAGCTTTCTTT.

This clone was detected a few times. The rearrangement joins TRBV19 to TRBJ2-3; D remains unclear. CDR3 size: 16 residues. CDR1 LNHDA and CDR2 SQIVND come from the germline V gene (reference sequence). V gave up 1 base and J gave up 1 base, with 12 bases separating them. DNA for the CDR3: TGTGCCAGTAGTATAGGACTCAGACGTGGCACAGATACGCAGTATTTT. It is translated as CASSIGLRRGTDTQYF. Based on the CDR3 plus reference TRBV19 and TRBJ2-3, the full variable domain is DGGITQSPKYLFRKEGQNVTLSCEQNLNHDAMYWYRQDPGQGLRLIYYSQIVNDFQKGDIAEGYSVSREKKESFPLTVTSAQKNPTAFYLCASSIGLRRGTDTQYFGPGTRLTVL.